This T cell receptor beta chain was captured in a study of blood T cell repertoires in COVID-19. The authors' processing: The assay estimated nucleated cells by amplifying reference gene primers. The assay was immunoSEQ multiplex PCR, and TCRdb's table has in-frame clones only and misses some. The DNA gave D and trimming, while V, J and clone size come from that table. The sample shows 220,000 or so clones, 80% to 85% of them seen only once. Germline loops: CDR1 SGHNT, CDR2 YYREEE (reference sequence). The junction had 2 bases not matched to a gene; V was cut back by 0 bases and J by 8 bases. The CDR3 runs to 14 residues.

The gene calls are TRBV5-4 and TRBJ1-6, with TRBD1 matching over 7 bases. The clonotype was recovered from a woman at least 80 years old with COVID-19, enrolled during active disease. Sequencing was performed on peripheral blood. CDR3 bases: TGTGCCAGCAGCTTGGACAGGGGCGATTCACCCCTCCACTTT. It translates to CASSLDRGDSPLHF.